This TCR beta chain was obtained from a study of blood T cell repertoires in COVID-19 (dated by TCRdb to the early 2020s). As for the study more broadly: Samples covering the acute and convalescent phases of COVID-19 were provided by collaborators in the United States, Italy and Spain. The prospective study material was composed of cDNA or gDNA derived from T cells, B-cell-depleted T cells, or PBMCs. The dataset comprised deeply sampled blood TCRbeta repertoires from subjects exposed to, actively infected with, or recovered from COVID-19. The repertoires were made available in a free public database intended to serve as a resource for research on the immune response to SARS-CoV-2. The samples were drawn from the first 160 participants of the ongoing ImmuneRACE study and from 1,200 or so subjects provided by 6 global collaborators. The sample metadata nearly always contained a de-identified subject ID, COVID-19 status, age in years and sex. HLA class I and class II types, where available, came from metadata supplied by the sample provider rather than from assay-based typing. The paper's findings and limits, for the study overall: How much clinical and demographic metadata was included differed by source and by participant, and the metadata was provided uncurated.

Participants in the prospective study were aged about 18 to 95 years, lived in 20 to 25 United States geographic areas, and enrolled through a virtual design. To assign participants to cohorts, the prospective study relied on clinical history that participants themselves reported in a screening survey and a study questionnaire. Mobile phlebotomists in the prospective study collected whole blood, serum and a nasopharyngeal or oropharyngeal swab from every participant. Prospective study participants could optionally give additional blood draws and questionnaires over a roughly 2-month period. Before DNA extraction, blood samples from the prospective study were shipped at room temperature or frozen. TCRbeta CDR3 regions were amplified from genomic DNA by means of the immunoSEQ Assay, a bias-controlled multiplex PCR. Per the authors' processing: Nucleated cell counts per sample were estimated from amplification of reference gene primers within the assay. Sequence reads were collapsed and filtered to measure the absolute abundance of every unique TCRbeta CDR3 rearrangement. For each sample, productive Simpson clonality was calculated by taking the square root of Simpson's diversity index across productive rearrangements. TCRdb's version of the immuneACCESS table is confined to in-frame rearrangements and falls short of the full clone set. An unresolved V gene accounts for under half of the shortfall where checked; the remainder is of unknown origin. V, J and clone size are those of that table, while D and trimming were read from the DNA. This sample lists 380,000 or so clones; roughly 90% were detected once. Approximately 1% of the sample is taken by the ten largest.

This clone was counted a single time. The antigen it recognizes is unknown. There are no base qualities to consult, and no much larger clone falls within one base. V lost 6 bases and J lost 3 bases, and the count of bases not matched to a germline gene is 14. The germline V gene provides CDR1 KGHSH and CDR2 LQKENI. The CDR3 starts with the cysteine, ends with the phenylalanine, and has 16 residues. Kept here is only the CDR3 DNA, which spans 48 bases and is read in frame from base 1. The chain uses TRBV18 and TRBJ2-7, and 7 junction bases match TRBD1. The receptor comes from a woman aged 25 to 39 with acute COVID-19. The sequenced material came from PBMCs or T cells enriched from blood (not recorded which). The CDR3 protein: CASSPRQGTENYEQYF. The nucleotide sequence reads TGTGCCAGCTCGCCTAGACAGGGCACCGAGAACTACGAGCAGTACTTC.